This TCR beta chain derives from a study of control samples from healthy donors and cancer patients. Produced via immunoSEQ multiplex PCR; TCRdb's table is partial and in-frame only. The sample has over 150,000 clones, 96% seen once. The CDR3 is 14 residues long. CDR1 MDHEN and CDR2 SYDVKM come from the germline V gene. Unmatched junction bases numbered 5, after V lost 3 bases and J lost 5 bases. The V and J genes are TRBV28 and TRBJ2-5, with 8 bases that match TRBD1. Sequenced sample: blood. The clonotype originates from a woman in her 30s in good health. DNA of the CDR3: TGTGCCAGCAGTTTCCAAGGACAGGGTGAGACCCAGTACTTC. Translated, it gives CASSFQGQGETQYF.